The sequence of this T cell receptor (beta chain) was determined in a study of T cell repertoires in cytomegalovirus infection. Study information: Selection of CMV epitopes for the study included recently identified HLA-C-restricted and well-studied HLA-B-restricted ones. Study-level results: Predominance within the ex vivo response was attributable to HLA-C-restricted CMV-specific TCR beta clonotypes.

TCRdb reanalysed the reads using MiXCR and keeps one entry per CDR3 protein. The data show hundreds of thousands of distinct CDR3 sequences, roughly 30% seen once. The table lists this clonotype with a few counts. Its antigen remains unknown. V was trimmed by 2 bases and J by 3 bases, leaving 13 bases between them. The CDR3 runs 15 residues. Germline V gene lookup returns CDR1 MNHEY and CDR2 SMNVEV (reference sequence). The chain links TRBV27 to TRBJ2-5; D remains unclear. The clonotype originates from a human donor in good health (CMV status not recorded). Some clones in this sample may be carry-over from other donors' samples. The sequences come from cultured CD8+ T cells from PBMCs, collected from culture after CMV antigen stimulation. CDR3: CASSLDGKAKETQYF. Written as DNA, the CDR3 is TGTGCCAGCAGTTTAGATGGCAAAGCAAAAGAGACCCAGTACTTC.